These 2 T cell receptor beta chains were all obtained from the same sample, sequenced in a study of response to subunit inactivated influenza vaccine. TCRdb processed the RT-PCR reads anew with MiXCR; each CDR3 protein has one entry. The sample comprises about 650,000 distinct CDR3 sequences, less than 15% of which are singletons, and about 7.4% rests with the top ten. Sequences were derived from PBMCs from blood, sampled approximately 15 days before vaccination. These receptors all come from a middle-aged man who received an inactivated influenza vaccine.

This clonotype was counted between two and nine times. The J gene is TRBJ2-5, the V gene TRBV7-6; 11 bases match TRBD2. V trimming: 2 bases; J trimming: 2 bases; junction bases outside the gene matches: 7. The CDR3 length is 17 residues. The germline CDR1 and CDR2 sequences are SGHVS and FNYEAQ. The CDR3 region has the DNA TGTGCCAGCAGCTTATGGGCTAGCGGGAGGAAACAAGAGACCCAGTACTTC. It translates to CASSLWASGRKQETQYF.

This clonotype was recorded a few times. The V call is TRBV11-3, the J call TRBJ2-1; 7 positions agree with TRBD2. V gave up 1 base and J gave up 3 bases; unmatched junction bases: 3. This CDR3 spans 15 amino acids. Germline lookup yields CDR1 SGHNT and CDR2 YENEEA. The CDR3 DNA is TGTGCCAGCAGCTTAGGGGAGGGTCTCTACAATGAGCAGTTCTTC. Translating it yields CASSLGEGLYNEQFF.